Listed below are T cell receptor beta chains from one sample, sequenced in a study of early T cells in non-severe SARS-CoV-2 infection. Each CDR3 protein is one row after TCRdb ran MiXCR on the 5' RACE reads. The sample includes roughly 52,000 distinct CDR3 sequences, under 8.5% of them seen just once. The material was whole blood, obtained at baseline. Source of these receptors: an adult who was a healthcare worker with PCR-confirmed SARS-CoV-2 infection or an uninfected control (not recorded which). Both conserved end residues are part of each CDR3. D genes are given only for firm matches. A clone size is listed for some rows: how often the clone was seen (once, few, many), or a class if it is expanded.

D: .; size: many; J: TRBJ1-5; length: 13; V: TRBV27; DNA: TGTGCCAGCAGTACCCTTGGCAATCAGCCCCAGCATTTT; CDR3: CASSTLGNQPQHF
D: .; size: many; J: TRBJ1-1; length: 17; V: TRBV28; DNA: TGTGCCAGCGTGACCCCGGGACAAATAGCACTGAACACTGAAGCTTTCTTT; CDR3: CASVTPGQIALNTEAFF
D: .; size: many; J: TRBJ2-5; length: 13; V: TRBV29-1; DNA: TGCAGCGTTGCCCGGACAGCGCAAGAGACCCAGTACTTC; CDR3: CSVARTAQETQYF
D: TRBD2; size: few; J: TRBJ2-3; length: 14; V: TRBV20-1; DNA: TGCAGTGCTAGAGGCGGGGGGGTCACAGATACGCAGTATTTT; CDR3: CSARGGGVTDTQYF
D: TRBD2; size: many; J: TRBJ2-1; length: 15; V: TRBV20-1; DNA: TGCAGTGCCAGGCCCGGGACTAGCTATTACAATGAGCAGTTCTTC; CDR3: CSARPGTSYYNEQFF
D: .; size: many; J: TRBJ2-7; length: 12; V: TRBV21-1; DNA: TGTGCCAGCAGCAAAGTCACCTACGAGCAGTACTTC; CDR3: CASSKVTYEQYF
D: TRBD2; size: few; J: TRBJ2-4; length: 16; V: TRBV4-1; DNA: TGCGCCAGCAGCCAAGAAGCGGGGGGCGCTAAAAACATTCAGTACTTC; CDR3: CASSQEAGGAKNIQYF
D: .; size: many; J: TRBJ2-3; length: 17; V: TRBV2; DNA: TGTGCCAGCAGCGAACCCGGATCAACTCAGAGCACAGATACGCAGTATTTT; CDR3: CASSEPGSTQSTDTQYF
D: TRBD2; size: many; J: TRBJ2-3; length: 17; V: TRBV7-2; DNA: TGTGCCAGCAGCCCTCGCCCTAGCGGGGGGAGCCCAGATACGCAGTATTTT; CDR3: CASSPRPSGGSPDTQYF
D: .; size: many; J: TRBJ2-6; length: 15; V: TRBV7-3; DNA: TGTGCCAGCAGCTTAACAGCTCCTGGGGCCAACGTCCTGACTTTC; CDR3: CASSLTAPGANVLTF
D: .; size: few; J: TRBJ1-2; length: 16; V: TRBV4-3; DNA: TGCGCCAGCAGCCAAGAGGGAGCCCCCAATGTCCATGGCTACACCTTC; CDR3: CASSQEGAPNVHGYTF
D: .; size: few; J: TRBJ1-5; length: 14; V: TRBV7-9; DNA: TGTGCCAGCAGCCCACCGGGAGCGGATCAGCCCCAGCATTTT; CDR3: CASSPPGADQPQHF
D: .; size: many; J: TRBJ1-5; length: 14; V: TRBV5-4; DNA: TGTGCCAGCAGCTCCCTAGGTAGCAATCAGCCCCAGCATTTT; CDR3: CASSSLGSNQPQHF
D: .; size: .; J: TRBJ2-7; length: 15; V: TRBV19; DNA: TGTGCCAGTAGTATTGTAACAGGGCAACACTACGAGCAGTACTTC; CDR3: CASSIVTGQHYEQYF
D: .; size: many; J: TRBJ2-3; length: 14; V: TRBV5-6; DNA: TGTGCCAGCAGCCGCGGCGGGTTGGGAGATACGCAGTATTTT; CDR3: CASSRGGLGDTQYF
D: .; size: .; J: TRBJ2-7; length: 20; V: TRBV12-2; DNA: TGTGCAAGTCGCGAAGGCGACAGCCCACCGTTCCCGAGATCTTACTACGAGCAGTACTTC; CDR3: CASREGDSPPFPRSYYEQYF
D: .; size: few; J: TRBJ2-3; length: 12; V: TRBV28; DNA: TGTGCCAGTGATACCCAAGCAGATACGCAGTATTTT; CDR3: CASDTQADTQYF
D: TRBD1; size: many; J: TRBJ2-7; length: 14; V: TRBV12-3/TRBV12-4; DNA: TGTGCCAGCAGTTCGTTCGGGACAGGGGTCGAGCAGTACTTC; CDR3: CASSSFGTGVEQYF
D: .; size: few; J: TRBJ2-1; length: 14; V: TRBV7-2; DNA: TGTGCCAGCAGCTTATCGGGGCCCCCCTTGGAGCAGTTCTTC; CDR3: CASSLSGPPLEQFF
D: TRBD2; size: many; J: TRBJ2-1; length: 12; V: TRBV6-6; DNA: TGTGCCAGCAGTACGAGCGGGGGCCCCCAGTTCTTC; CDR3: CASSTSGGPQFF
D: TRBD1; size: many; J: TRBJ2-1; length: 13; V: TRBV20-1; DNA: TGCAGTGCTAGCGGGGACAGCAACAATGAGCAGTTCTTC; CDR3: CSASGDSNNEQFF
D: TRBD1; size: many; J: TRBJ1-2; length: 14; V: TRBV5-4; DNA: TGTGCCAGCAGCTCCTCCCAGGGGGCTCAGGGCTACACCTTC; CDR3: CASSSSQGAQGYTF
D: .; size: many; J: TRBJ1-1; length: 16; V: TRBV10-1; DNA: TGCGCCAGCAGTGAGTCCGCGGACAGAGCGAACACTGAAGCTTTCTTT; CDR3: CASSESADRANTEAFF
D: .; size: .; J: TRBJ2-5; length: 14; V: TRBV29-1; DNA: TGCAGCGTTCCCCTACTTGACGGTCCAGAGACCCAGTACTTC; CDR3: CSVPLLDGPETQYF
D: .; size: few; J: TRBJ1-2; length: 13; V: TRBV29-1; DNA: TGCAGCGTTCGCCCAGCTTCTAACTATGGCTACACCTTC; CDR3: CSVRPASNYGYTF
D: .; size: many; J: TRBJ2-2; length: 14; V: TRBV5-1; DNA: TGCGCCAGCAGACTGGGCCTGGCCACCGGGGAGCTGTTTTTT; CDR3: CASRLGLATGELFF
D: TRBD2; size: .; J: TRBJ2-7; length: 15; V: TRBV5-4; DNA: TGTGCCAGCAGCCCAAGCGGGGGTTCAACTTACGAGCAGTACTTC; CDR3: CASSPSGGSTYEQYF
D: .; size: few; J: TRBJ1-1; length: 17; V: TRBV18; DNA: TGTGCCAGCTCACCACTCATAGGAACAGGCTCTAATCGGGGAGCTTTCTTT; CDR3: CASSPLIGTGSNRGAFF
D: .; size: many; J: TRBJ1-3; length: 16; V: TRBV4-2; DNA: TGTGCCAGCAGCCAAGATCGTGGGGCCTCTGGAAACACCATATATTTT; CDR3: CASSQDRGASGNTIYF
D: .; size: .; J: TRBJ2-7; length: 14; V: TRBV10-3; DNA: TGTGCCAGCGGTTGGCAGGTCGCATCCTACGAGCAGTACTTC; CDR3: CASGWQVASYEQYF
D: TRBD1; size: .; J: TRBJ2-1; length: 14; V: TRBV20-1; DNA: TGCAGTGCCGCCGGGACAGCTGCCTACAATGAGCAGTTCTTC; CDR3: CSAAGTAAYNEQFF
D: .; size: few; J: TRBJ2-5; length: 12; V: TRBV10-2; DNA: TGCGCCAGCACCGTAGGGAGAGAGACCCAGTACTTC; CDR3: CASTVGRETQYF
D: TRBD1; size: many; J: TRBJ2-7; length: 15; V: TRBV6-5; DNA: TGTGCCAGCAGGCCCCCGGGACAGGGGGCAGGGGAGCAGTACTTC; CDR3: CASRPPGQGAGEQYF
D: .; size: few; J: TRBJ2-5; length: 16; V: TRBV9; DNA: TGTGCCAGCAGCGTAGGAGTAAGCCAGGGACTCGAGACCCAGTACTTC; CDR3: CASSVGVSQGLETQYF
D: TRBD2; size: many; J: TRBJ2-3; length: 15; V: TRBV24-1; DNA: TGTGCCACCAGTGATCTGGGACTAGCGGGGTCCACGCAGTATTTT; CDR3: CATSDLGLAGSTQYF
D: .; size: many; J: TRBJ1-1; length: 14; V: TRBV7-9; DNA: TGTGCCAGCAGCTCTAATAATTTGAACACTGAAGCTTTCTTT; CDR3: CASSSNNLNTEAFF
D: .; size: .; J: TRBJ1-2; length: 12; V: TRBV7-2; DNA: TGTGCCAGCAGCTTCCAACGGGATGGCTACACCTTC; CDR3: CASSFQRDGYTF
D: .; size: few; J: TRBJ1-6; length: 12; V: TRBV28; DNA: TGTGCCAGCAGTTCAAGGAGCGAACCCCTCCATTTT; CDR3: CASSSRSEPLHF
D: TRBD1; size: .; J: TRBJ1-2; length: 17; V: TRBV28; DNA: TGTGCCAGCAGTTTCTTGTCCGCCGGGACAGCTAACTATGGCTACACCTTC; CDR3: CASSFLSAGTANYGYTF
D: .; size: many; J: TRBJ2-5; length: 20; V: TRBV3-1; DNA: TGTGCCAGCAGCCAAAGATTACAAAACGGGCGGGCTCGTCCACGAGAGACCCAGTACTTC; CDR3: CASSQRLQNGRARPRETQYF
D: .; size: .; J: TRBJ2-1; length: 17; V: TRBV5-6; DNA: TGTGCCAGCAGCGCCGCTTCGAGCACGGGGTTCGGAAATGAGCAGTTCTTC; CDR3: CASSAASSTGFGNEQFF
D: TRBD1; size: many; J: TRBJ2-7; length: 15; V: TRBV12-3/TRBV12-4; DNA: TGTGCCAGCAGAGCGTCCGGGACAGCCTCCTACGAGCAGTACTTC; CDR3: CASRASGTASYEQYF
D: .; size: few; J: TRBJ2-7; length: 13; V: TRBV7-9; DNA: TGTGCCAGCAGCCCACGAGCCGAGTACGAGCAGTACTTC; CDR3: CASSPRAEYEQYF
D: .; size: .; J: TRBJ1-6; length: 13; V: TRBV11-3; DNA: TGTGCCATACAGGGAATAAAGAATTCACCCCTCCACTTT; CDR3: CAIQGIKNSPLHF
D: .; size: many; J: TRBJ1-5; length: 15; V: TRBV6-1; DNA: TGTGCCAGCAAGTCGCAGGCGGTTAGCAATCAGCCCCAGCATTTT; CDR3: CASKSQAVSNQPQHF
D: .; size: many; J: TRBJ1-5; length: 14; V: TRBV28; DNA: TGTGCCAGCAGTTTGTGGGGTTTCAATCAGCCCCAGCATTTT; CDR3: CASSLWGFNQPQHF
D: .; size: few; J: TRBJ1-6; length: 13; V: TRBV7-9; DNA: TGTGCCAGCAGCCCGCGGTTGGATTCACCCCTCCACTTT; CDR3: CASSPRLDSPLHF
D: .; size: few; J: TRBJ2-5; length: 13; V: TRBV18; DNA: TGTGCCAGCTCACCAGCCGGCCAAGAGACCCAGTACTTC; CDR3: CASSPAGQETQYF
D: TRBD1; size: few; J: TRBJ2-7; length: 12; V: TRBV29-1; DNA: TGCAGCGTTGCCAGGGGGCTGTACGAGCAGTACTTC; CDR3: CSVARGLYEQYF
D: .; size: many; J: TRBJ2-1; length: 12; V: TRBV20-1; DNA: TGCAGTGCTGGGTCCATGGTGGATGAGCAGTTCTTC; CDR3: CSAGSMVDEQFF
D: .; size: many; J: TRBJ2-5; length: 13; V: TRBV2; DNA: TGTGCCAGCAGTGCTGACGGCCAAGAGACCCAGTACTTC; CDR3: CASSADGQETQYF
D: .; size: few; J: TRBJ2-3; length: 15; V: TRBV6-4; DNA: TGTGCCAGCAGTGACTCGGGGGACACCACAGATACGCAGTATTTT; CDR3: CASSDSGDTTDTQYF
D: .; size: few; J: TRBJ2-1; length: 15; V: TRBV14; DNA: TGTGCCAGCAGCCAAGGACCTGTCTCCTACAATGAGCAGTTCTTC; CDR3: CASSQGPVSYNEQFF